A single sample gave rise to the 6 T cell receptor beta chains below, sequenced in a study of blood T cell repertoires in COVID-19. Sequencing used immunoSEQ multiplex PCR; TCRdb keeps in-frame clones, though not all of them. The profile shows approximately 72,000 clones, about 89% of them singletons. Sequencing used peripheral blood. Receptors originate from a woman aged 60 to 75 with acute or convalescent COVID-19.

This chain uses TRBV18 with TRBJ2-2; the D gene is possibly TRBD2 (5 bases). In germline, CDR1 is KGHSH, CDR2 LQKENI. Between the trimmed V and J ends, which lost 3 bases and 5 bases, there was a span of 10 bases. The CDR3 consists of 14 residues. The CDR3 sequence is CASSPLRGTGELFF. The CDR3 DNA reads TGTGCCAGCTCACCGCTACGGGGTACCGGGGAGCTGTTTTTT. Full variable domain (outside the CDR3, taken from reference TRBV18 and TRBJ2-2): NAGVMQNPRHLVRRRGQEARLRCSPMKGHSHVYWYRQLPEEGLKFMVYLQKENIIDESGMPKERFSAEFPKEGPSILRIQQVVRGDSAAYFCASSPLRGTGELFFGEGSRLTVL.

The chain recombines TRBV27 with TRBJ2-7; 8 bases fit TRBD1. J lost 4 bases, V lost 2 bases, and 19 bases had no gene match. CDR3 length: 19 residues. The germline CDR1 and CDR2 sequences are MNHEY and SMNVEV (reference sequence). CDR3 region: CASSLVGTGGPFYAYEQYF. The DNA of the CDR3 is TGTGCCAGCAGTTTAGTCGGGACAGGCGGACCATTCTACGCTTACGAGCAGTACTTC.

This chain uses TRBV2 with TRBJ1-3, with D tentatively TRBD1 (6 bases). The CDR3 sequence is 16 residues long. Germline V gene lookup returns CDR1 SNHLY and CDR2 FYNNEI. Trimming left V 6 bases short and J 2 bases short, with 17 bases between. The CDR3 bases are TGTGCCAGCAGGGAACAAGTAGGGGGAACTGGAAACACCATATATTTT. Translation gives CASREQVGGTGNTIYF.

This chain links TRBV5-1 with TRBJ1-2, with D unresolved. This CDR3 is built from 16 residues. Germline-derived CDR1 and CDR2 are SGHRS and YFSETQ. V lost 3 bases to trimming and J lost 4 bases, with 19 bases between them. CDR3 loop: CASSSGDLDLGYGYTF. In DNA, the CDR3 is TGCGCCAGCAGCTCCGGGGATTTGGATCTAGGCTATGGCTACACCTTC.

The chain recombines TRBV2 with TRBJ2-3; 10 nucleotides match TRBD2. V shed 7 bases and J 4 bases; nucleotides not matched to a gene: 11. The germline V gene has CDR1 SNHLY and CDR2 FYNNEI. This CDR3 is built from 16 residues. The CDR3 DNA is TGTGCCAGCACCGGCCTAGAGCGGGGGGGCCCAGATACGCAGTATTTT. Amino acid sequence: CASTGLERGGPDTQYF. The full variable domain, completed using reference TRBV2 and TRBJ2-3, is EPEVTQTPSHQVTQMGQEVILRCVPISNHLYFYWYRQILGQKVEFLVSFYNNEISEKSEIFDDQFSVERPDGSNFTLKIRSTKLEDSAMYFCASTGLERGGPDTQYFGPGTRLTVL.

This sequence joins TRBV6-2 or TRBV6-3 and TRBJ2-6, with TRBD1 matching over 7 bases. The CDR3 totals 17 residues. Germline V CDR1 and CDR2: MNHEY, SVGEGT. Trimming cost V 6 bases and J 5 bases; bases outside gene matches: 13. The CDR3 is CASSSIKQGPWANVLTF. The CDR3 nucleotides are TGTGCCAGCAGCTCGATAAAACAGGGGCCCTGGGCCAACGTCCTGACTTTC.